This TCR beta chain appears in the sequencing data of a study of beta chain features in type 1 diabetes. At the level of the study: There were some 110 million sorted cells examined across all samples. The study's findings and limits: The study found that naive, central memory and Treg TCRB repertoires appeared more similar in patients than in healthy donors. Significant though moderate, a shortening of TCRB CDR3s appeared in all four CD4+ subsets of Type 1 diabetes patients.

This clone occurred a few times. Its antigen is not identified. Other DNA variants within this sample encode the same CDR3. Germline CDR1 SGHNT, CDR2 YYREEE (reference sequence). The CDR3 has 14 residues. V trimming: 0 bases; J trimming: 5 bases; junction bases outside the gene matches: 3. CD45RO/CCR7/CD25/CD127/CD95/CD27 sorting isolated CD4+ naive, central memory, regulatory and stem cell-like memory cells. Isolated RNA was reverse transcribed in full, so expressed TCRB transcripts were sequenced. Assay used: immunoSEQ multiplex PCR; TCRdb lists only in-frame clones, some missing. Of around 130,000 clones in the sample, 9% are singletons; the top ten hold approximately 0.7%.

This clonotype originated in a man aged 25 to 40 with type 1 diabetes. This sequence joins TRBV5-4 and TRBJ1-1; 8 bases are a match to TRBD1. The sample was central memory CD4+ T cells from blood. DNA for the CDR3: TGTGCCAGCAGCTTGGATACAGGGGGGACTGAAGCTTTCTTT. Encoded protein: CASSLDTGGTEAFF.